The present T cell receptor beta chain was sequenced within a study of T cells in Graves' hyperthyroidism and ophthalmopathy. TCR beta CDR3 region amplification was performed from RNA transcripts. Using the HTBI primer set, a first-round RT-PCR was run on the TCR CDR3. TCRdb re-derived calls from the multiplex PCR reads in MiXCR, one entry per CDR3 protein. The table has a few hundred thousand distinct CDR3 sequences, 15% to 20% seen once. The CDR3 has 15 residues. The V end was cut by 3 bases, the J end by 2 bases, with 12 bases between. Germline V gives CDR1 WNHNN, CDR2 SYGVQD (reference sequence). Together with thyroid ultrasound, orbital computed tomography, serum thyroxine and TRAb, clinical symptoms were used for diagnoses.

The chain has TRBV10-1 and TRBJ2-3; D is possibly TRBD1 or TRBD2 (5 bases each). The TCR comes from a man aged 18 to 29 with Graves' ophthalmopathy. Sequenced input: blood. The CDR3 coding sequence is TGCGCCAGCAGTGAAGCGGTGGGGCACACAGATACGCAGTATTTT. Translated: CASSEAVGHTDTQYF.